The rows below give T cell receptor beta chains drawn from one sample of a study of T cells in Graves' hyperthyroidism and ophthalmopathy. One entry per CDR3 protein results from TCRdb running MiXCR on the multiplex PCR reads. The sample records 480,000 or so distinct CDR3 sequences, about 45% being singletons. The sample was peripheral blood or thyroid tissue (not recorded which). The receptor set was obtained from an adult woman with Graves' disease, either hyperthyroidism or ophthalmopathy (not recorded which). Each CDR3 is given with its conserved first and last residue. A D gene is named only where the DNA matches it firmly. A row's size may be missing; if present it is once, few, many or a size class.

CDR3 length	D gene	clone size	V gene	J gene	CDR3 DNA	CDR3 protein
14	NA	NA	TRBV29-1	TRBJ1-2	TGCAGCGTTGAAATGCCCTGGGAGCACTATGGCTACACCTTC	CSVEMPWEHYGYTF
13	NA	NA	TRBV19	TRBJ1-2	TGTGCCAGTAGTATACGGACGGGCTATGGCTACACCTTC	CASSIRTGYGYTF
15	NA	many	TRBV2	TRBJ1-2	TGTGCCAGCAGTGCCGAAGCGATTGTAGTCTATGGCTACACCTTC	CASSAEAIVVYGYTF
14	NA	NA	TRBV20-1	TRBJ2-5	TGCAGTGCTAGGACCCCCTCTGGGGCGGAGACCCAGTACTTC	CSARTPSGAETQYF
16	TRBD2	NA	TRBV12-3/TRBV12-4	TRBJ2-2	TGTGCCAGCAGTTTAGGGAGACTAGCGGGAGTCGGGGAGCTGTTTTTT	CASSLGRLAGVGELFF
14	NA	NA	TRBV7-9	TRBJ1-1	TGTGCCAGCAGCTTAGAGGACAGCTACACTGAAGCTTTCTTT	CASSLEDSYTEAFF
15	NA	few	TRBV3-1	TRBJ1-1	TGTGCCAGCAGCCATCTGGGACTGGGGGACACTGAAGCTTTCTTT	CASSHLGLGDTEAFF
14	NA	many	TRBV29-1	TRBJ2-7	TGCAGCGTTGGAGGGCAGGGGTATTATAACGAGCAGTACTTC	CSVGGQGYYNEQYF
13	NA	NA	TRBV7-3	TRBJ1-2	TGTGCCAGCAGCTTCAAATACGGCTATGGCTACACCTTC	CASSFKYGYGYTF
16	TRBD1	NA	TRBV20-1	TRBJ2-5	TGCAGTGCTAGAGAGACACCCGGGACAGGGCAAGAGACCCAGTACTTC	CSARETPGTGQETQYF
11	NA	NA	TRBV29-1	TRBJ2-7	TGCAGCGTTGACACCGACTACGAGCAGTACTTC	CSVDTDYEQYF
15	NA	NA	TRBV7-8	TRBJ2-7	TGTGCCAGCAGCCAAGACGGGCTCGGACTTTACGAGCAGTACTTC	CASSQDGLGLYEQYF
16	NA	NA	TRBV4-1	TRBJ2-6	TGTGCCAGCAGCCAAGATACGAGCTCTGGGGCCAACGTCCTGACTTTC	CASSQDTSSGANVLTF
14	NA	many	TRBV5-1	TRBJ1-5	TGCGCCAGCAGCTTGGTTGGCGGCAATCAGCCCCAGCATTTT	CASSLVGGNQPQHF
13	NA	many	TRBV19	TRBJ1-5	TGTGCCAGTAGTAGATACACAGATCAGCCCCAGCATTTT	CASSRYTDQPQHF
15	NA	many	TRBV20-1	TRBJ2-6	TGCAGTGCTAGTTCCAAGGAGGGTTCCCCTGGCGTCCTGACTTTC	CSASSKEGSPGVLTF
10	NA	few	TRBV29-1	TRBJ2-5	TGCAGCGTAGACGAAGAGACCCAGTACTTC	CSVDEETQYF
14	NA	NA	TRBV19	TRBJ2-7	TGTGCCAGTAGTCTTTCTCGGGGTTACTACGAGCAGTACTTC	CASSLSRGYYEQYF
13	NA	NA	TRBV7-3	TRBJ2-5	TGTGCCAGCAGCTCGGTAGCGGAAGAGACCCAGTACTTC	CASSSVAEETQYF
13	NA	NA	TRBV11-2	TRBJ2-5	TGTGCCAGCAGCTCCCCCCCCAGCGAGACCCAGTACTTC	CASSSPPSETQYF
14	TRBD1	NA	TRBV20-1	TRBJ1-6	TGCAGTGCTAGGGCCGGGACAGGGGTTTCACCCCTCCACTTT	CSARAGTGVSPLHF
16	NA	few	TRBV5-1	TRBJ1-5	TGCGCCAGCAGCAAGGGAGGGCTGCAAAGCAATCAGCCCCAGCATTTT	CASSKGGLQSNQPQHF
14	NA	once	TRBV29-1	TRBJ2-7	TGCAGCGTGGGCCGGACAGCACTTGGCGGCGAGCAGTACTTC	CSVGRTALGGEQYF
15	TRBD2	NA	TRBV20-1	TRBJ2-5	TGCAGTGCTTATGACGGGAGGGTTGTGCGTGAGACCCAGTACTTC	CSAYDGRVVRETQYF
14	TRBD2	NA	TRBV9	TRBJ2-7	TGTGCCAGCAGCTCCCAGCGGGGGGGGTACGAGCAGTACTTC	CASSSQRGGYEQYF
13	NA	NA	TRBV10-3	TRBJ1-5	TGTGCCATCACCAGGGACCTGGTAGAGCCCCAGCATTTT	CAITRDLVEPQHF
13	NA	NA	TRBV11-2	TRBJ1-2	TGTGCCAGCAGCGCCATGGGAGGCGTTGGCTACACCTTC	CASSAMGGVGYTF
18	TRBD2	NA	TRBV7-2	TRBJ2-3	TGTGCCAGCAGCCTACCCCGACTAGCGGGGAAAAGCACAGATACGCAGTATTTT	CASSLPRLAGKSTDTQYF
12	NA	NA	TRBV20-1	TRBJ1-1	TGCAGTGCTACCCTTGGGAACACTGAAGCTTTCTTT	CSATLGNTEAFF
15	NA	many	TRBV12-3/TRBV12-4	TRBJ1-5	TGTGCCAGCAGCCCCGGGGGGGGGTCGAACCAGCCCCAGCATTTT	CASSPGGGSNQPQHF
13	NA	NA	TRBV25-1	TRBJ1-2	TGTGCCAGCAGTGAATCGTTCCTTGGGGGCTACACCTTC	CASSESFLGGYTF
15	TRBD1	NA	TRBV5-1	TRBJ2-3	TGCGCCAGCTCCCAGGACAGGGGTCTTGCAGATACGCAGTATTTT	CASSQDRGLADTQYF